The 22 T cell receptor beta chains presented below share a single source sample, sequenced in a study of metastatic and nonmetastatic thyroid tumors. With MiXCR, TCRdb reprocessed the PCR reads. The data hold tens of thousands of clones, with roughly 22% observed a single time. Ahead of thyroid surgery, no patient had received treatment of any kind. Sequenced material: adjacent normal tissue. The receptor set was obtained from a female donor with papillary thyroid cancer or a benign thyroid nodule (not recorded which). Some clones in this sample may be carry-over from other donors' samples.

Comments on this clone: The junction shows a germline mismatch at one end, possibly a read error. The V and J genes are TRBV11-2 and TRBJ2-5; 9 bases are a match to TRBD1. This CDR3 has 15 residues. Germline assignment: CDR1 SGHAT and CDR2 FQNNGV. DNA of the CDR3: TGTGCCAGCAACCCCGGACAGGGGAGACAAGAGGCCCAGTACTTC. Its translation: CASNPGQGRQEAQYF.

In this sample, this clone turned up many times. The chain joins TRBV4-2 to TRBJ2-7; TRBD2 matches 9 bases. V gave up 1 base and J gave up 2 bases; unmatched junction bases: 3. The CDR3 is 15 residues long. Looked up from germline, CDR1 is LGHNA and CDR2 is YNFKEQ. The CDR3 spells CASSQGTSAAYEQYF. CDR3 DNA sequence: TGTGCCAGCAGCCAAGGGACTAGCGCCGCCTACGAGCAGTACTTC.

As for this clone: One end of the junction does not line up with germline, which may come from a read error. The chain uses TRBV24-1 and TRBJ2-5, with 8 bases lining up with TRBD2. The J call is in doubt because the DNA end fits TRBJ2-1 better. Germline CDR1 is KGHDR and CDR2 is SFDVKD. The CDR3 is 15 residues long. CDR3 in amino acids: CVTSENSGIFSEQFF. CDR3 in DNA: TGTGTCACCAGTGAGAATAGCGGGATTTTTAGTGAGCAGTTCTTC.

Within the sample, this clone is medium-sized. The V call is TRBV20-1, the J call TRBJ1-1; D perhaps matches TRBD1 (6 bases). Germline assignment: CDR1 DFQATT and CDR2 SNEGSKA (reference sequence). This CDR3 is built from 14 residues. V was shortened by 0 bases and J by 8 bases, with 16 bases between the two germline ends. CDR3 protein: CSARDGRGHGEAFF. In nucleotides, the CDR3 is TGCAGTGCTAGAGATGGCAGGGGCCACGGGGAAGCTTTCTTT.

A remark on this clone: Since the CDR3 does not end with the conserved phenylalanine or tryptophan, this likely comes from a read error. The limits of the CDR3 on the DNA are not certain, so only TCRdb's listed CDR3 is given. The chain combines TRBV28 with TRBJ1-5; the table gives TRBD1 as D, unverified against the DNA. The CDR3 is 18 residues long, counting both termini. Per the germline V gene, CDR1 is MDHEN and CDR2 is SYDVKM. CDR3 residues: CASRFTGGMNYSNQPQNL.

In its sample, this clone was seen many times. The V and J genes are TRBV6-4 and TRBJ2-4; D perhaps matches TRBD1 (6 bases). Per the germline V gene, CDR1 is MRHNA and CDR2 is SNTAGT. Trimming removed 6 bases from V and 0 bases from J, with 27 bases in between. This CDR3 is 20 amino acids long. CDR3 sequence reads: CASRRTPPGHASIAKNIQYF. The CDR3 nucleotides are TGTGCCAGCAGGAGAACCCCGCCGGGACACGCATCTATAGCCAAAAACATTCAGTACTTC.

Ten or more counts support this clone. The chain links TRBV9 to TRBJ2-1; 10 bases align to TRBD2. The ends lost 4 bases at V and 8 bases at J; junction bases unmatched: 6. Germline-derived CDR1 and CDR2 are SGDLS and YYNGEE. The CDR3 is 14 residues long. In nucleotides, the CDR3 is TGTGCCAGCAGCTTCGCTAGCGGGAGCGATGAGCAGTTCTTC. It codes for CASSFASGSDEQFF.

This clone is deemed medium-sized. The chain recombines TRBV12-3 or TRBV12-4 with TRBJ2-1; D is uncertain. CDR3 size: 13 residues. V was trimmed by 6 bases and J by 7 bases, leaving 13 bases between them. As DNA, the CDR3 is TGTGCCAGCAGCCCCCAACCCGGGAATGAGCAGTTCTTC. It specifies CASSPQPGNEQFF.

This chain connects TRBV5-1 to TRBJ1-3; 7 bases agree with TRBD1. V was clipped by 4 bases and J by 4 bases; unmatched bases: 8. CDR1 is SGHRS and CDR2 is YFSETQ in the germline V gene. This CDR3 is built from 15 residues. The CDR3: CASSPLTGTGNTIYF. The CDR3, as DNA: TGCGCCAGCAGCCCCCTGACAGGGACCGGAAACACCATATATTTT.

This clone was found a few times. The chain's CDR3 is CAISLACATYEQYF. Here the CDR3 DNA reads TGTGCCATCAGCCTAGCGTGTGCAACCTACGAGCAGTACTTC. The chain is built from TRBV10-3 and TRBJ2-7, with a tentative D call TRBD2 (6 bases). V gave up 6 bases and J gave up 2 bases, with 14 bases separating them. Per the germline V gene, CDR1 is ENHRY and CDR2 is SYGVKD. The CDR3 length is 14 residues.

This clone was observed at least ten times. This chain links TRBV5-5 with TRBJ1-2; D gene unclear. The CDR3 is 12 residues long. The germline gives CDR1 SGHKS, CDR2 YYEKEE (reference sequence). Trimming removed 4 bases from V and 8 bases from J, with 12 bases in between. This CDR3 reads CASSPDGLGYTF. In DNA, the CDR3 is TGTGCCAGCAGCCCGGACGGACTGGGCTACACCTTC.

This clone was recorded at least ten times. The chain uses TRBV4-3 and TRBJ2-7, with D maybe TRBD1 (5 bases). CDR1 and CDR2 (germline): LGHNA, YSLEER. The CDR3 totals 14 residues. Trimming took off 0 bases at V and 2 bases at J, with 8 bases between the two ends. The CDR3 sequence is CASSQDRGPYEQYF. The CDR3 DNA reads TGCGCCAGCAGCCAAGATAGGGGTCCCTACGAGCAGTACTTC.

Ten or more counts support this clone. V is TRBV4-1 and J is TRBJ1-5; D not certain. The V gene lost 3 bases and the J gene lost 6 bases, with 9 bases spanning the gap. CDR1 and CDR2 (germline): MGHRA, YSYEKL. The CDR3 is 13 residues long. The CDR3: CASSHLVGQPQHF. As DNA, the CDR3 is TGCGCCAGCAGCCACCTGGTGGGTCAGCCCCAGCATTTT.

Many counts were recorded for this clone. V usage is TRBV7-9 and J usage is TRBJ2-4, with 9 bases that match TRBD1. Germline V gives CDR1 SEHNR, CDR2 FQNEAQ (reference sequence). V gave up 5 bases and J gave up 3 bases; unmatched junction bases: 8. The CDR3 contains 16 residues. The CDR3 DNA sequence: TGTGCCAGCAGCGCATGGACAGGGGCTAACAAAAACATTCAGTACTTC. This encodes CASSAWTGANKNIQYF.

This clone was picked up a small number of times. The rearrangement joins TRBV19 to TRBJ2-7, with 9 bases aligning to TRBD1. Germline V lookup: CDR1 LNHDA, CDR2 SQIVND (reference sequence). The length of the CDR3 is 15 residues. The V and J ends lost 4 bases and 10 bases, in that order; junction bases with no gene match: 14. The CDR3 is CASSRRDRERYYQYF. For the CDR3, the DNA is TGTGCCAGTAGTAGACGGGACAGGGAACGGTACTATCAGTACTTC.

This clone came up many times. This chain uses TRBV5-4 with TRBJ2-7; D is tentatively TRBD1 or TRBD2 (6 bases each). Germline loops: CDR1 SGHNT, CDR2 YYREEE (reference sequence). Trimming removed 1 base at V and 3 bases at J, with 23 bases between. The CDR3 is 18 amino acids. The CDR3 bases are TGTGCCAGCAGCTTGAAGGGGGAAGGAGCGGGCGTTGACTACGAGCAGTACTTC. It encodes CASSLKGEGAGVDYEQYF.

This clone ranks as medium-sized. The V and J genes are TRBV27 and TRBJ1-5; a possible D gene is TRBD1 (6 bases). The CDR3 totals 14 residues. Germline assignment: CDR1 MNHEY and CDR2 SMNVEV (reference sequence). V was pared by 6 bases and J by 7 bases, with 16 bases between. The CDR3 bases are TGTGCCAGCAGGTTTCAGGGGTTTAACCAGCCCCAGCATTTT. Translated, it gives CASRFQGFNQPQHF.

Remarks on this clone: At one end the junction does not follow the germline gene, possibly because of a read error. V gene TRBV12-3 or TRBV12-4 combines with J gene TRBJ2-2; 13 nucleotides line up with TRBD2. This CDR3 region has 18 residues. Here the CDR3 reads CASSRTWTSGSRNGGLFF. The CDR3 nucleotides are TGTGCCAGCAGTCGCACCTGGACTAGCGGGAGCAGGAACGGGGGGCTGTTTTTT.

Many counts were recorded for this clone. The genes are TRBV4-2 and TRBJ1-3; D is undetermined. Trimming took off 4 bases at V and 0 bases at J, with 1 base between the two ends. This CDR3 is built from 12 residues. The germline V gene encodes CDR1 LGHNA and CDR2 YNFKEQ. CDR3 region: CASSPSGNTIYF. CDR3 in DNA: TGTGCCAGCAGCCCCTCTGGAAACACCATATATTTT.

This clone is large by share. This chain uses TRBV27 with TRBJ2-7; 9 nucleotides line up with TRBD2. V trimming: 6 bases; J trimming: 5 bases; junction bases outside the gene matches: 8. CDR3 length: 14 amino acids. Germline V gene lookup returns CDR1 MNHEY and CDR2 SMNVEV (reference sequence). The CDR3 DNA reads as TGTGCCAGCAGACCAATTAGCGGGAGAAACGAGCAGTACTTC. The encoded protein is CASRPISGRNEQYF.

By its share, this clone is large. The rearrangement links TRBV27 to TRBJ1-5, with D unresolved. The length of the CDR3 is 13 residues. CDR1 is MNHEY, CDR2 SMNVEV, per germline (reference sequence). V dropped 6 bases and J dropped 4 bases, with 10 bases sitting between them. Written as DNA, the CDR3 is TGTGCCAGCAGCGCGTGGAGAAATCAGCCCCAGCATTTT. Protein product: CASSAWRNQPQHF.

This clone was counted ten times or more. The V call is TRBV10-3, the J call TRBJ2-7; D gene ambiguous. Per germline, CDR1 ENHRY and CDR2 SYGVKD. This CDR3 region has 13 residues. V dropped 2 bases and J dropped 6 bases, with 11 bases sitting between them. The CDR3 here is CAISEIVPGEQYF. Here the CDR3 DNA reads TGTGCCATCAGTGAGATAGTGCCAGGCGAGCAGTACTTC.